The next 3 T cell receptor beta chains were all read from a single sample in a study of blood T cells in healthy people across ages. The use of a sample-barcoded 5' primer and a J-beta primer mix characterized a second PCR of 7 to 11 cycles. TCRdb redid the calling of the 5' RACE reads with MiXCR, one entry per CDR3 protein. Found here are about 640,000 distinct CDR3 sequences, 58% of them singletons; the top ten hold around 37%. Material: blood. These receptors were collected from a man aged 60-69 years in good health.

J is TRBJ2-5 and V is TRBV5-1; tentative D call: TRBD2 (5 bases). V lost 7 bases to trimming and J lost 7 bases, with 17 bases between them. Germline V gene sequence: CDR1 SGHRS, CDR2 YFSETQ. This CDR3 spans 13 amino acids. CDR3 bases: TGCGCCAGCCTGCCCATCAACCGGGGGACCCAGTACTTC. The encoded protein is CASLPINRGTQYF.

V is TRBV3-1 and J is TRBJ2-7; maybe TRBD2 (6 bases). V gave up 1 base and J gave up 7 bases, with 20 bases separating them. CDR1 and CDR2 from the germline V gene are LGHDT and YNNKEL (reference sequence). The CDR3 length is 16 residues. This CDR3 reads CASSQGSSGFQGEQYF. The CDR3 DNA sequence: TGTGCCAGCAGCCAAGGATCAAGCGGGTTCCAAGGGGAGCAGTACTTC.

The chain couples TRBV3-1 to TRBJ1-1; D gene unclear. The CDR3 spans 13 residues. V shed 2 bases and J shed 6 bases, with 10 bases lying between them. Germline values: CDR1 LGHDT, CDR2 YNNKEL (reference sequence). CDR3 sequence: CASSQTQESEAFF. The DNA for the CDR3 is TGTGCCAGCAGCCAAACCCAAGAATCTGAAGCTTTCTTT. Drawing the rest from reference TRBV3-1 and TRBJ1-1, the complete variable domain is DTAVSQTPKYLVTQMGNDKSIKCEQNLGHDTMYWYKQDSKKFLKIMFSYNNKELIINETVPNRFSPKSPDKAHLNLHINSLELGDSAVYFCASSQTQESEAFFGQGTRLTVV.